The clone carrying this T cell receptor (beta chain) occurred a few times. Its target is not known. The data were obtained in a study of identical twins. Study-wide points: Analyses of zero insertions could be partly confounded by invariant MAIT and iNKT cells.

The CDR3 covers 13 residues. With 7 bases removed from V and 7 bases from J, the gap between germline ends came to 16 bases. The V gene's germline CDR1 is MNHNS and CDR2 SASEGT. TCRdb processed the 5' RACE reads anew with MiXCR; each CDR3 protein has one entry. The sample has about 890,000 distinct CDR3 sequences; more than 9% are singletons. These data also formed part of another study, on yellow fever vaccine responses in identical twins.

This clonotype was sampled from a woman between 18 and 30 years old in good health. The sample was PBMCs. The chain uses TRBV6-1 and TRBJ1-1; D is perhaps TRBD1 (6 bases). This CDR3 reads CASTPRGGNEAFF. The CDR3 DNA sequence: TGTGCCAGCACGCCTCGGGGGGGCAATGAAGCTTTCTTT.